Listed here is a single TCR beta chain. The CDR3 has 15 amino acids. Germline CDR1 is SNHLY and CDR2 is FYNNEI. V was trimmed by 2 bases and J by 0 bases, leaving 9 bases between them. Original data processing: Reference gene primer amplification gave nucleated cell count estimates. Assay used: immunoSEQ multiplex PCR; TCRdb lists only in-frame clones, some missing. That table is the source of V, J and clone size, and D and trimming were worked out from the DNA. In the table there are about 81,000 clones, under 85% of which are singletons. The source of the sample is a study of blood T cell repertoires in COVID-19. Whole-study context: Samples came from the United States, Italy and Spain, spanning acute and convalescent COVID-19. Sample material is recorded as cDNA or gDNA derived from T cells, B-cell-depleted T cells, or PBMCs.

V usage is TRBV2 and J usage is TRBJ2-3; a possible D gene is TRBD1 (5 bases). The sequenced sample consisted of peripheral blood. This sequence originates from a human donor in a cohort sampled during active COVID-19. The CDR3 DNA reads TGTGCCAGCAGTGAACAGGGTGCAAGCACAGATACGCAGTATTTT. Translated: CASSEQGASTDTQYF.